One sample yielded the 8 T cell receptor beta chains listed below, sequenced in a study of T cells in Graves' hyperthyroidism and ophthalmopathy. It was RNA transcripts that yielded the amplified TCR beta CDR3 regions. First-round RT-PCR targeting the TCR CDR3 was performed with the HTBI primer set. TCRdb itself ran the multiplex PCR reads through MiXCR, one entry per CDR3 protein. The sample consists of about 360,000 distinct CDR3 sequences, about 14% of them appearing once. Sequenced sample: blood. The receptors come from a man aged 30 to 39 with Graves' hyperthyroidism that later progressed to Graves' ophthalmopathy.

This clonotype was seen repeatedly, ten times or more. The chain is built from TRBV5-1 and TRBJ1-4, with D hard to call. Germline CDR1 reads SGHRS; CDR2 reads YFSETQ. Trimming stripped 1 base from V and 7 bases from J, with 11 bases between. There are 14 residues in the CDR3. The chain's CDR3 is CASSLTGRSEKLFF. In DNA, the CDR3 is TGCGCCAGCAGCTTGACCGGGCGGAGTGAAAAACTGTTTTTT.

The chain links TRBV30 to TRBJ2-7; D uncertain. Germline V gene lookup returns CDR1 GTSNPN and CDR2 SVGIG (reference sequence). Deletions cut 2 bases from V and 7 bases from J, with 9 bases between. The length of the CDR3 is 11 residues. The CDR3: CAWSFAGEQYF. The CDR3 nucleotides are TGTGCCTGGAGTTTCGCCGGAGAGCAGTACTTC.

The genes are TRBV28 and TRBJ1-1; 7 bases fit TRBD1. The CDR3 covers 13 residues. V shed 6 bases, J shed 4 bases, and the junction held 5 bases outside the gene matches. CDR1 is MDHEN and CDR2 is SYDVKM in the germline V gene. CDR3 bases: TGTGCCAGCAGAATACAGGGGACCACTGAAGCTTTCTTT. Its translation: CASRIQGTTEAFF. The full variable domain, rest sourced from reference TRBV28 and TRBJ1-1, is DVKVTQSSRYLVKRTGEKVFLECVQDMDHENMFWYRQDPGLGLRLIYFSYDVKMKEKGDIPEGYSVSREKKERFSLILESASTNQTSMYLCASRIQGTTEAFFGQGTRLTVV.

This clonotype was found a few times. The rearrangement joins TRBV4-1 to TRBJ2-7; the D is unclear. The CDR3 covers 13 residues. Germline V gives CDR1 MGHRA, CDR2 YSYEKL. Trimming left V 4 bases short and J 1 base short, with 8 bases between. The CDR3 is CASSRETSYEQYF. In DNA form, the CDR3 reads TGCGCCAGCAGCCGGGAAACATCCTACGAGCAGTACTTC.

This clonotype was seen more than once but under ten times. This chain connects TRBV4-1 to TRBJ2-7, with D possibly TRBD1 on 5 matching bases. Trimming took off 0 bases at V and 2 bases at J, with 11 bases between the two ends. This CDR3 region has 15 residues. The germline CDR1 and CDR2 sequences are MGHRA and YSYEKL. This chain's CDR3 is CASSQEWQGTYEQYF. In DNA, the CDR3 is TGCGCCAGCAGCCAAGAGTGGCAGGGAACCTACGAGCAGTACTTC.

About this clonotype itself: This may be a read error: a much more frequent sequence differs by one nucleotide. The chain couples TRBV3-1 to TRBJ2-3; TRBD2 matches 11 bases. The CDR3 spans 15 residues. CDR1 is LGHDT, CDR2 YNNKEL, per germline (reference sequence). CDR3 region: CASSPLAGGADTRYF. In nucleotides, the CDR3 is TGTGCCAGCAGCCCGCTAGCGGGGGGTGCAGATACGCGGTATTTT.

This CDR3 reads CASKGTQHNEQFF. For the CDR3, the DNA is TGTGCCAGCAAAGGGACCCAGCACAATGAGCAGTTCTTC. V usage is TRBV25-1 and J usage is TRBJ2-1; D tentatively reads TRBD1 or TRBD2 (5 bases each). The CDR3 covers 13 residues. The ends were cut back, 7 bases at V and 5 bases at J, with 12 bases in the middle. Looked up from germline, CDR1 is MGHDK and CDR2 is SYGVNS.

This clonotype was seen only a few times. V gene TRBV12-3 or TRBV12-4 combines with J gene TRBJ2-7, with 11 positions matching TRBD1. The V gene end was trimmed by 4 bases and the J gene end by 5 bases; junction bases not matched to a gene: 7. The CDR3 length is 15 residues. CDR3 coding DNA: TGTGCCAGCAGTTACCGGGACAGGGGGGCCGACGAGCAGTACTTC. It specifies CASSYRDRGADEQYF.